This TCR beta chain was sequenced for a study of blood T cells in healthy people across ages. CDR1 is MNHEY, CDR2 SMNVEV, per germline (reference sequence). CDR3 length: 16 residues. A sample-barcoded 5' primer and a J-beta primer mix were used in a second PCR of roughly 6 to 11 cycles. TCRdb analysed the 5' RACE reads with MiXCR anew, one entry per CDR3 protein. The sample lists some 880,000 distinct CDR3 sequences, 36% seen once, with 10% to 15% in the top ten. The receptor was isolated from a man aged 18 to 29 in good health. This chain joins TRBV27 and TRBJ2-1, with 11 bases lining up with TRBD2. Matching the DNA end better, TRBJ2-7 makes the J call doubtful. Sequencing was carried out using blood. CDR3 region: CASSLSTDRLAGEQYF. The DNA for the CDR3 is TGTGCCAGCAGTTTATCGACTGACCGACTAGCGGGGGAGCAGTACTTC.